Listed below are T cell receptor beta chains from one sample, sequenced in a study of high-grade serous ovarian cancer treatment subgroups. Sequenced by immunoSEQ multiplex PCR; TCRdb stores in-frame clones only, minus some. The sample lists several thousand clones, about 70% seen once, with roughly 6.1% in the top ten. The specimen was tumor tissue. Receptors originate from a human patient with high-grade serous ovarian cancer. CDR3s include the opening cysteine and the closing phenylalanine or tryptophan. D genes are given only for firm matches. Rows may omit the clone size; those that give it use once, few, many or a size class.

NA	TRBD1	TRBV6-6	14	TRBJ1-1	CASQDRASNTEAFF	TGTGCCAGCCAGGACAGGGCTAGTAACACTGAAGCTTTCTTT
NA	NA	TRBV18	15	TRBJ1-1	CASSPRTGPNTEAFF	TGTGCCAGCTCACCCCGCACGGGACCGAACACTGAAGCTTTCTTT
NA	NA	TRBV5-1	13	TRBJ2-7	CASSFSSSYEQYF	TGCGCCAGCAGCTTTAGTTCCTCCTACGAGCAGTACTTC
NA	NA	TRBV6-6	14	TRBJ1-5	CASRDGNSNQPQHF	TGTGCCAGCAGGGACGGCAATAGCAATCAGCCCCAGCATTTT
NA	NA	TRBV25-1	11	TRBJ1-2	CASSAGTGYTF	TGTGCCAGCAGTGCAGGGACTGGCTACACCTTC
NA	TRBD1	TRBV5-5	16	TRBJ1-3	CASSLVTGGRGNTIYF	TGTGCCAGCAGCTTGGTTACAGGGGGCAGAGGAAACACCATATATTTT
once	NA	TRBV18	15	TRBJ2-1	CASSPTPGVNNEQFF	TGTGCCAGCTCACCAACTCCGGGGGTTAACAATGAGCAGTTCTTC
NA	NA	TRBV11-3	11	TRBJ1-6	CASSRGPPLHF	TGTGCCAGCAGCCGGGGACCACCCCTCCACTTT
NA	TRBD2	TRBV7-2	15	TRBJ2-1	CASSLGAGGHNEQFF	TGTGCCAGCAGCTTAGGAGCGGGGGGGCATAATGAGCAGTTCTTC
NA	TRBD2	TRBV30	15	TRBJ2-5	CAWRYPGGFQETQYF	TGTGCCTGGCGATACCCGGGGGGTTTCCAAGAGACCCAGTACTTC
NA	NA	TRBV7-9	13	TRBJ1-4	CASSYDSGEKLFF	TGTGCCAGCAGCTACGACAGCGGCGAAAAACTGTTTTTT
NA	NA	TRBV5-1	14	TRBJ2-6	CASLRDSGANVLTF	TGCGCCAGCCTCCGCGACTCTGGGGCCAACGTCCTGACTTTC
NA	NA	TRBV4-1	11	TRBJ2-2	CASSNFGELFF	TGCGCCAGCAGCAATTTCGGGGAGCTGTTTTTT
NA	NA	TRBV6-1	13	TRBJ1-1	CASDIQGITEAFF	TGTGCCAGCGATATACAGGGAATCACTGAAGCTTTCTTT
NA	TRBD2	TRBV5-1	17	TRBJ2-3	CASSLAGAGGPTDTQYF	TGCGCCAGCAGCTTGGCCGGGGCGGGGGGCCCCACAGATACGCAGTATTTT
NA	NA	TRBV10-3	15	TRBJ2-7	CASSYSPSEGGEQYF	TGTGCCAGCAGTTACTCCCCAAGCGAGGGGGGGGAGCAGTACTTC
NA	NA	TRBV29-1	13	TRBJ1-2	CSVGPERNYGYTF	TGCAGCGTTGGTCCAGAAAGGAACTATGGCTACACCTTC